This T cell receptor (beta chain) was captured in a study of post-analysis software for immune sequencing data. Study results and limitations: Compared with controls, patients showed significantly lower normalized Chao1 diversity. In patients, TRBV5-6, TRBV5-1 and TRBV20-1 belonged to five TRBV segments found more frequently than in controls.

Comments on this clonotype: Its specificity is unknown.

The germline V gene encodes CDR1 DFQATT and CDR2 SNEGSKA (reference sequence). Trimming left V 1 base short and J 7 bases short, with 15 bases between. This CDR3 has 14 residues. Included in the TCR beta cDNA libraries were unique molecular identifiers. TCRdb recomputed calls from the PCR reads with MiXCR, one row per CDR3 protein. The sample consists of 150,000 to 200,000 distinct CDR3 sequences, 30% to 45% of them appearing once. The chain employs TRBV20-1 and TRBJ2-3; a possible D gene is TRBD2 (5 bases). The origin of this receptor is a girl aged 5-17 years with multiple sclerosis. Sample: blood, taken after autologous hematopoietic stem cell transplantation. Here the CDR3 DNA reads TGCAGTGCTAGAGGAGGGTCCGAGGGAAATACGCAGTATTTT. Translated: CSARGGSEGNTQYF.